Detailed here is one T cell receptor (beta chain). This clone was counted a few times. Its antigen is still unknown. Base qualities are missing; no much larger clone stands one base away. These data are taken from a study of memory CD4+ T cells and cytomegalovirus serostatus (dated by TCRdb to 2018 to 2020). Describing the broader study: A total of some 35 healthy Belgian adults, of whom 9 were CMV seropositive and about 24 were CMV seronegative, were included in the cohort. CD4+ memory TCRbeta repertoires of a Belgian cohort with known cytomegalovirus serostatus were sequenced in order to replicate a published TCR-based CMV serostatus classifier.

Genomic DNA was extracted from sorted cells with the Quick-DNA Microprep Kit. TCRbeta DNA was amplified with the immunoSEQ hsTCRbeta kit following the manufacturer's protocol. An Illumina MiSeq instrument was used to sequence the TCRbeta libraries. The study's processing was this. After out-of-frame sequences were removed, 2 million to 2.5 million distinct TCRbeta sequences remained, averaging approximately 68,000 per individual. Each individual was scored using the number of some 150 previously reported CMV-associated TCRbeta sequences that the individual carried and the total number of productive distinct TCRbeta sequences. A beta-binomial model was reimplemented in Python, and scikit-learn random forests with default parameters were trained on data from the US cohort. Classifier performance on the Belgian cohort was summarized as median AUC with percentile confidence intervals over 10,000 bootstrap iterations. Held by TCRdb, this immuneACCESS table contains in-frame sequences only and omits some clones. Under half of the omission traces to an unresolved V gene where checked; the cause of the rest is unknown. V and J calls and clone size follow that table, whereas D and trimming were derived from the DNA. Here the sample has 45,000 to 50,000 clones; about 77% occur a single time. About 0.73% of the sample belongs to the ten largest clones.

Single viable CD3+CD4+CD8-CD45RO+ cells were sorted as memory CD4+ T cells on a FACSAria II. CMV serostatus was determined with a Roche Elecsys assay detecting serum IgG against CMV pp150, pp28, p38 and p52. After thawing, total CD4+ T cells were enriched by positive selection with CD4 magnetic microbeads. The samples came from a separate study whose specific focus was interrogating the CD4+ T cell memory repertoire. Peripheral blood mononuclear cells were isolated and cryopreserved following standard operating procedures; serum was stored at -80 °C. Staining used CD3-PerCP (BW264/56), CD4-APC (RPA-T4), CD45RO-PE (UCHT1) and CD8-Pacific Orange (3B5) antibodies, with Sytox blue excluding non-viable cells. The paper's findings and limits, for the study overall: On the Belgian cohort, the classifier built on the original framework reached a median bootstrapped AUC of around 0.96, with a 95% CI of 0.76-1.00. Only CD4+CD45RO+ memory cells were sequenced, unlike the original study, which covered naive and memory CD4+ and CD8+ populations. For CMV serostatus prediction, a median bootstrapped AUC of about 0.96 was reached with the original framework, and a median bootstrapped AUC of approximately 0.92 was reached with a US-trained random forest. Of more than 150 previously reported CMV-associated TCRbeta sequences, 55 to 75 appeared in the CD4+ memory repertoires, each in one to five individuals. Results were interpreted as suggesting that the CMV-associated TCR signature is largely present in the CD4+ memory repertoire.

This clonotype was sampled from an adult in good health and CMV-seronegative. Specimen: memory CD4+ T cells from blood.

The CDR3 here reads CASSLNFGDYGYTF. The sequence in DNA is TGTGCCAGCAGCTTGAATTTTGGGGACTATGGCTACACCTTC. The rearrangement combines TRBV5-4 with TRBJ1-2; the D gene is not confidently resolved. CDR1 and CDR2 were assigned from the germline V gene (reference sequence) as SGHNT and YYREEE. Cut back by 1 base and 3 bases, the V and J ends lie 10 bases apart. From its cysteine to its phenylalanine, the CDR3 spans 14 amino acids. Just the 42-base CDR3 DNA is kept, in frame starting at base 1.